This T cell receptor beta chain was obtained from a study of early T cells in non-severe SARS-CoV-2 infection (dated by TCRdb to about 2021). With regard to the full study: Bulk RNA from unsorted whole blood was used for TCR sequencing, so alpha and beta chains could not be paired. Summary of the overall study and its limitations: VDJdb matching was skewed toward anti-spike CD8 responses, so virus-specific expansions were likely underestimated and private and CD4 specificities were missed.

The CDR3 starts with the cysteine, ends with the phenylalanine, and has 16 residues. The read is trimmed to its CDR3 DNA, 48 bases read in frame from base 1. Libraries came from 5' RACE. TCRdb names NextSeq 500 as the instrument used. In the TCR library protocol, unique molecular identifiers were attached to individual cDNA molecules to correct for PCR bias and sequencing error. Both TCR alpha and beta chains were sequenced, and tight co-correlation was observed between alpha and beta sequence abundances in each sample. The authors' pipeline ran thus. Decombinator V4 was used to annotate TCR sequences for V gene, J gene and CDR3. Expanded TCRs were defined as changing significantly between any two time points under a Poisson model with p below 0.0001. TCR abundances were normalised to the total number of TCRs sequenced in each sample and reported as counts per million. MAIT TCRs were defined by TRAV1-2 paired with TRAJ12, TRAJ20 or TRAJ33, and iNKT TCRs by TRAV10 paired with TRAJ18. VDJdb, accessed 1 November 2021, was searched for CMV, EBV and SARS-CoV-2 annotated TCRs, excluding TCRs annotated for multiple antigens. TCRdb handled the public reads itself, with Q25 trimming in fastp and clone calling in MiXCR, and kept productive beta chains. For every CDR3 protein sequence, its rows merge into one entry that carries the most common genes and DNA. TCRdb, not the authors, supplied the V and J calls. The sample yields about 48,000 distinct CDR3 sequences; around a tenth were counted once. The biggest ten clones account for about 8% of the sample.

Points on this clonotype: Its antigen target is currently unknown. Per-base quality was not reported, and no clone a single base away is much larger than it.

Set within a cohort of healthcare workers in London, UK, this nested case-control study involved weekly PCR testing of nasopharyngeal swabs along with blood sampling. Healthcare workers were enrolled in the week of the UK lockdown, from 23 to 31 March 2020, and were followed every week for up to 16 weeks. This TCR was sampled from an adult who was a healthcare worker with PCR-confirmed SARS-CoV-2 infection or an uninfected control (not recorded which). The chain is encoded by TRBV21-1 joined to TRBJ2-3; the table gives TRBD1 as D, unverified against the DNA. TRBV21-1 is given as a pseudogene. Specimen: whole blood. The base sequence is TGTGCCAGCACCGCAAATAAGACCGAGCAGGGAGATACGCAGTATTTT. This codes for CASTANKTEQGDTQYF.